Below, 21 T cell receptor beta chains from the same sample are listed, as sequenced in a study of shared clonotypes between healthy human individuals. TCRdb's copy holds only in-frame clones and misses some; the assay was immunoSEQ multiplex PCR. The top ten hold approximately 0.95% of the sample, which has 850,000 to 1,100,000 clones, approximately 77% seen once. Sequencing was done on a sample of memory CD4+ T cells from PBMCs. The subset: CD45RA-negative fraction. All receptors come from a man aged 18 to 29 in good health. Some clones in this sample may be carry-over from other donors' samples.

The chain employs TRBV11-2 and TRBJ2-5; D ambiguous. From germline, CDR1 is SGHAT and CDR2 FQNNGV. The CDR3 has 16 amino acids. Trimming removed 0 bases from V and 4 bases from J, with 15 bases in between. The DNA for the CDR3 is TGTGCCAGCAGCTTAGATCGAGCAGGAGCCGGAGAGACCCAGTACTTC. It encodes CASSLDRAGAGETQYF.

The chain carries TRBV27 and TRBJ1-5; D call uncertain. The CDR3 contains 18 residues. Deletions cut 6 bases from V and 0 bases from J, with 21 bases between. Looked up from germline, CDR1 is MNHEY and CDR2 is SMNVEV (reference sequence). The CDR3: CASRGAAQRPNSNQPQHF. CDR3 coding DNA: TGTGCCAGCAGGGGCGCAGCACAGAGGCCTAATAGCAATCAGCCCCAGCATTTT.

This chain joins TRBV7-3 and TRBJ1-1; 7 nucleotides match TRBD1. V was clipped by 5 bases and J by 0 bases; unmatched bases: 6. The V gene's germline CDR1 is SGHTA and CDR2 FQGTGA. The CDR3 loop spans 15 amino acids. This CDR3 reads CASSLTGVMNTEAFF. CDR3 DNA sequence: TGTGCCAGCAGCCTTACAGGGGTTATGAACACTGAAGCTTTCTTT.

This clone was observed a few times. This specimen includes other DNA sequences encoding the same CDR3. The chain links TRBV18 to TRBJ1-5, with 10 positions matching TRBD1. The CDR3 sequence is 15 residues long. Germline trimming cut 0 bases from V and 7 bases from J; bases unmatched to any gene: 3. Looked up from germline, CDR1 is KGHSH and CDR2 is LQKENI. The CDR3 sequence is CASSPPGQGGQPQHF. The CDR3 region has the DNA TGTGCCAGCTCACCACCTGGACAGGGGGGACAGCCCCAGCATTTT.

This clone is a singleton in its sample. The chain links TRBV27 to TRBJ1-2; D gene ambiguous. The CDR3 loop spans 13 amino acids. Trimming shortened V by 2 bases and J by 3 bases, and 7 bases separated the two germline ends. CDR1 is MNHEY, CDR2 SMNVEV, per germline (reference sequence). Written as DNA, the CDR3 is TGTGCCAGCAGTTTAGGGTCATACTATGGCTACACCTTC. Amino acids: CASSLGSYYGYTF.

As regards this clone: Other nucleotide sequences from this sample produce the same CDR3. The chain links TRBV28 to TRBJ2-7; TRBD2 matches at 8 bases. This CDR3 comprises 13 residues. J was trimmed by 5 bases and V by 6 bases; bases with no gene match: 6. Germline V gene sequence: CDR1 MDHEN, CDR2 SYDVKM. The CDR3 nucleotides read TGTGCCAGCAGCGCTAGCGGGTTTAACGAGCAGTACTTC. As protein: CASSASGFNEQYF.

The chain has TRBV27 and TRBJ2-7; 10 bases match TRBD1. The ends lost 5 bases at V and 0 bases at J; junction bases unmatched: 7. This CDR3 region has 16 residues. CDR1 and CDR2 (germline): MNHEY, SMNVEV (reference sequence). Written as DNA, the CDR3 is TGTGCCAGCAGTAGCCGGGGACAGGGGAGCTCCTACGAGCAGTACTTC. Amino acid sequence: CASSSRGQGSSYEQYF.

The J gene is TRBJ2-1, the V gene TRBV27; the match to TRBD2 covers 7 bases. The J segment lost 7 bases and the V segment lost 4 bases, leaving 13 bases of the junction unmatched. CDR1 MNHEY and CDR2 SMNVEV come from the germline V gene (reference sequence). The CDR3 length is 16 residues. CDR3 loop: CASSSPAGTTGNEQFF. DNA for the CDR3: TGTGCCAGCAGTTCCCCAGCGGGGACCACCGGGAATGAGCAGTTCTTC.

The genes are TRBV15 and TRBJ1-5; D remains ambiguous. CDR3 size: 16 residues. Germline values: CDR1 LNHNV, CDR2 YYDKDF (reference sequence). Between the trimmed V and J ends, which lost 1 base and 7 bases, there was a span of 17 bases. CDR3 sequence: CATSRGRTPANQPQHF. CDR3 bases: TGTGCCACCAGCAGAGGTCGGACCCCGGCGAACCAGCCCCAGCATTTT.

The chain employs TRBV19 and TRBJ2-1, with D unresolved. Trimming removed 3 bases at V and 0 bases at J, with 12 bases between. Germline V gives CDR1 LNHDA, CDR2 SQIVND (reference sequence). The length of the CDR3 is 16 residues. In DNA form, the CDR3 reads TGTGCCAGTAGTATTCACCAGACAAGCTCCTACAATGAGCAGTTCTTC. This encodes CASSIHQTSSYNEQFF.

This chain connects TRBV2 to TRBJ2-7, with D possibly matching TRBD1 (6 bases). The CDR3 loop spans 13 amino acids. Germline CDR1 is SNHLY and CDR2 is FYNNEI. V lost 9 bases to trimming and J lost 3 bases, with 15 bases between them. This chain's CDR3 is CARSKDRYYEQYF. The CDR3 nucleotides are TGTGCCAGGTCTAAGGACAGATACTACGAGCAGTACTTC.

This clone has just one count. This sequence joins TRBV7-2 and TRBJ1-4; 7 bases are shared with TRBD1. V shed 6 bases, J shed 1 base, and the junction held 2 bases outside the gene matches. CDR3 length: 14 amino acids. Per germline, CDR1 SGHTA and CDR2 FQGNSA. The CDR3 here is CASRQGGTNEKLFF. The CDR3 bases are TGTGCCAGCAGGCAGGGGGGAACTAATGAAAAACTGTTTTTT.

The chain joins TRBV14 to TRBJ2-5, with 7 bases lining up with TRBD1. Germline trimming cut 4 bases from V and 2 bases from J; bases unmatched to any gene: 16. The CDR3 is made up of 18 amino acids. Germline CDR1 is SGHDN and CDR2 is FVKESK. CDR3 bases: TGTGCCAGCAGCCGAACAGGGGATTACGTTCGGGTACAAGAGACCCAGTACTTC. Its protein product is CASSRTGDYVRVQETQYF.

Remarks on this clone: The sample has other DNA sequences that encode this CDR3 too. The genes are TRBV5-1 and TRBJ2-3; 9 nucleotides line up with TRBD1. Germline V lookup: CDR1 SGHRS, CDR2 YFSETQ. After removal of 5 bases from V and 3 bases from J, the junction contained 1 base not matched to a gene. The CDR3 consists of 13 residues. CDR3 coding DNA: TGCGCCAGCAGTGGGACAGGGACAGATACGCAGTATTTT. Translation: CASSGTGTDTQYF.

This chain connects TRBV6-6 to TRBJ2-7; D is uncertain. The CDR3 contains 12 residues. CDR1 MNHNY and CDR2 SVGAGI come from the germline V gene (reference sequence). With 2 bases removed from V and 5 bases from J, the gap between germline ends came to 7 bases. CDR3 DNA sequence: TGTGCCAGCAGTTACGCGGCCGACGAGCAGTACTTC. Protein: CASSYAADEQYF.

This clone has more than one count but fewer than ten. This chain uses TRBV5-1 with TRBJ1-1; a possible D gene is TRBD1 (5 bases). V was shortened by 0 bases and J by 3 bases, with 12 bases between the two germline ends. CDR3 length equals 15 residues. In germline, CDR1 is SGHRS, CDR2 YFSETQ. Here the CDR3 reads CASSLARDIHTEAFF. The CDR3 DNA reads as TGCGCCAGCAGCTTGGCCAGGGATATCCACACTGAAGCTTTCTTT.

This clone has more than one count but fewer than ten. The rearrangement joins TRBV29-1 to TRBJ2-5; 8 nucleotides line up with TRBD1. Germline V CDR1 and CDR2: SQVTM, ANQGSEA. With V trimmed by 6 bases and J by 5 bases, 8 bases remained unmatched. The CDR3 loop spans 13 amino acids. CDR3 in amino acids: CSVRTGSGETQYF. The DNA for the CDR3 is TGCAGCGTCCGGACAGGGAGTGGGGAGACCCAGTACTTC.

This clone was seen only a few times. This sequence joins TRBV5-1 and TRBJ2-3, with 9 bases fitting TRBD2. The CDR3 contains 16 residues. Germline-derived CDR1 and CDR2 are SGHRS and YFSETQ. V shed 1 base and J 2 bases; nucleotides not matched to a gene: 5. Here the CDR3 reads CASSLTSGLTTDTQYF. The CDR3 DNA reads as TGCGCCAGCAGCTTGACTAGCGGGCTTACCACAGATACGCAGTATTTT. Combining the CDR3 with reference TRBV5-1 and TRBJ2-3 gives the whole variable domain KAGVTQTPRYLIKTRGQQVTLSCSPISGHRSVSWYQQTPGQGLQFLFEYFSETQRNKGNFPGRFSGRQFSNSRSEMNVSTLELGDSALYLCASSLTSGLTTDTQYFGPGTRLTVL.

This clone was observed once. The V gene is TRBV29-1, the J gene TRBJ2-7; 9 positions agree with TRBD1. From germline, CDR1 is SQVTM and CDR2 ANQGSEA. The CDR3 extends over 14 amino acids. Trimming removed 6 bases from V and 1 base from J; junction bases left unmatched: 7. This CDR3 is CSVGTGKSSYEQYF. CDR3 coding DNA: TGCAGCGTAGGGACAGGGAAAAGTTCCTACGAGCAGTACTTC.

V is TRBV5-1 and J is TRBJ2-7; possibly TRBD2 for D (6 bases). Trimming took 4 bases from V and 9 from J, leaving 20 bases between them. Germline CDR1 and CDR2: SGHRS and YFSETQ. The CDR3 covers 14 residues. The CDR3 loop reads CASSLSAGDLGQYF. In DNA, the CDR3 is TGCGCCAGCAGCCTCTCAGCGGGTGACCTGGGGCAGTACTTC.

This chain uses TRBV5-6 with TRBJ2-7; D is unclear. The CDR3 is 16 residues long. V was clipped by 4 bases and J by 1 base, with 18 bases between them. The V gene's germline CDR1 is SGHDT and CDR2 YYEEEE. CDR3 region: CASSLYETYGSYEQYF. The CDR3 DNA is TGTGCCAGCAGCCTCTATGAGACTTACGGATCCTACGAGCAGTACTTC.